The present entry profiles one T cell receptor (beta chain) with its context. What it binds is not known. The data derive from a study of OX40 agonist ivuxolimab in advanced cancers. Overall study context: The study gave patients intravenous ivuxolimab at 0.01 to 10 mg/kg every 2 weeks.

This CDR3 has 13 residues. Between the trimmed V and J ends, which lost 6 bases and 4 bases, there was a span of 9 bases. Germline CDR1 is MNHNY and CDR2 is SVGAGI (reference sequence). The data were produced by immunoSEQ multiplex PCR, yet TCRdb's version contains in-frame clones alone and is incomplete. The data contain about 34,000 clones, 80% to 95% of them seen just once; the ten biggest clones take up around 4.2%. Overall study findings and caveats: Circulating CD4+ and CD8+ T cells showed clonal expansion by week 6 at 0.1 to 3.0 mg/kg. No antigen was identified for the clonally expanded peripheral T cells.

Specimen: CD4+ or CD8+ T cells sorted from blood, collected in a trial of the OX40 agonist ivuxolimab. The clonotype originates from an adult with an advanced solid tumor such as melanoma, head and neck, liver or kidney cancer. The chain recombines TRBV6-6 with TRBJ2-2; D is undetermined. DNA of the CDR3: TGTGCCAGCAGCTACACGTTCACCGGGGAGCTGTTTTTT. This codes for CASSYTFTGELFF.